The next 4 T cell receptor beta chains were all read from a single sample in a study of blood T cell repertoires in COVID-19. Profiled with immunoSEQ multiplex PCR; TCRdb holds only in-frame clones, not every one. The table records 150,000 to 200,000 clones, roughly 80% of them present only once. The sequencing sample was made of peripheral blood. Every receptor here comes from a man aged 50-60 years who had recovered from COVID-19.

This chain connects TRBV6-1 to TRBJ2-1; 8 bases fit TRBD2. Per germline, CDR1 MNHNS and CDR2 SASEGT. The CDR3 is 18 residues long. The V and J ends lost 1 base and 7 bases, in that order; junction bases with no gene match: 15. In DNA form, the CDR3 reads TGTGCCAGCAGTGAAGACCCCGGGACTAGAGTGAAAGCGAATGAGCAGTTCTTC. This gives the protein CASSEDPGTRVKANEQFF.

The rearrangement uses TRBV19 and TRBJ1-5; 10 positions match TRBD1. With 7 bases clipped from V and 7 bases from J, the junction kept 10 bases outside the gene matches. Germline CDR1 LNHDA, CDR2 SQIVND (reference sequence). The CDR3 is made up of 15 amino acids. CDR3 sequence reads: CASTGDRGFRQPQHF. CDR3 sequence (DNA): TGTGCCAGTACCGGGGACAGGGGTTTTCGCCAGCCCCAGCATTTT.

The CDR3 reads CSVADRGLNEQFF. In DNA, the CDR3 is TGCAGCGTTGCCGACAGGGGGCTAAATGAGCAGTTCTTC. V is TRBV29-1 and J is TRBJ2-1, with 10 bases aligning to TRBD1. V trimming: 4 bases; J trimming: 7 bases; junction bases outside the gene matches: 4. The CDR3 is 13 amino acids. The germline V gene encodes CDR1 SQVTM and CDR2 ANQGSEA.

This rearrangement joins TRBV6-1 to TRBJ2-2; TRBD1 matches at 8 bases. J gave up 1 base and V 1 base, and 2 bases lay outside the gene matches. The CDR3 totals 16 residues. Germline lookup yields CDR1 MNHNS and CDR2 SASEGT. For the CDR3, the DNA is TGTGCCAGCAGTGAAGTAGGACAGGGGAACACCGGGGAGCTGTTTTTT. Translating gives CASSEVGQGNTGELFF.